The 8 T cell receptor beta chains below all came from one sample that was sequenced in a study of shared clonotypes between healthy human individuals. Clones were sequenced by immunoSEQ multiplex PCR, and TCRdb holds only the in-frame ones, with some missing. The sample shows around 1.5 million clones, 95% to 99% of them seen only once. Material: naive CD4+ T cells sorted from blood. Subset described: CD45RA+ positively selected. The receptors stem from a young man in good health.

V and J are TRBV18 and TRBJ2-5; D is unresolved. CDR3 size: 13 residues. CDR1 is KGHSH, CDR2 LQKENI, per germline. Between the trimmed V and J ends, which lost 5 bases and 5 bases, there was a span of 12 bases. This CDR3 reads CASSKVTPETQYF. Here the CDR3 DNA reads TGTGCCAGCTCAAAGGTAACCCCCGAGACCCAGTACTTC.

The genes are TRBV7-2 and TRBJ1-1; D not certain. CDR1 and CDR2 (germline): SGHTA, FQGNSA. V lost 0 bases and J lost 6, with 11 bases in between. CDR3 size: 14 residues. CDR3 loop: CASSLATAWAEAFF. The CDR3 DNA reads as TGTGCCAGCAGCTTAGCCACAGCATGGGCTGAAGCTTTCTTT.

The chain joins TRBV19 to TRBJ1-1; D gene ambiguous. This CDR3 has 13 amino acids. Trimming removed 6 bases at V and 1 base at J, with 9 bases between. Germline V gene sequence: CDR1 LNHDA, CDR2 SQIVND (reference sequence). The CDR3 here is CASRTHQNTEAFF. CDR3 nucleotides: TGTGCCAGTAGGACACACCAGAACACTGAAGCTTTCTTT.

The V gene is TRBV30, the J gene TRBJ2-1; D is ambiguous. This CDR3 comprises 10 residues. Germline values: CDR1 GTSNPN, CDR2 SVGIG (reference sequence). Trimming shortened V by 2 bases and J by 8 bases, and 4 bases separated the two germline ends. As DNA, the CDR3 is TGTGCCTGGAGTACTCATGAGCAGTTCTTC. Translated: CAWSTHEQFF. The whole variable domain, filled in from reference TRBV30 and TRBJ2-1, reads SQTIHQWPATLVQPVGSPLSLECTVEGTSNPNLYWYRQAAGRGLQLLFYSVGIGQISSEVPQNLSASRPQDRQFILSSKKLLLSDSGFYLCAWSTHEQFFGPGTRLTVL.

The gene calls are TRBV2 and TRBJ2-1; no clear D. CDR3 size: 15 residues. From germline, CDR1 is SNHLY and CDR2 FYNNEI. V was clipped by 6 bases and J by 1 base, with 13 bases between them. For the CDR3, the DNA is TGTGCCAGCAGCCCCCGCAGTGGGTCCTACAATGAGCAGTTCTTC. Protein sequence: CASSPRSGSYNEQFF. Full variable domain (outside the CDR3, taken from reference TRBV2 and TRBJ2-1): EPEVTQTPSHQVTQMGQEVILRCVPISNHLYFYWYRQILGQKVEFLVSFYNNEISEKSEIFDDQFSVERPDGSNFTLKIRSTKLEDSAMYFCASSPRSGSYNEQFFGPGTRLTVL.

This chain joins TRBV6-5 and TRBJ2-7; D is unclear. The CDR3 has 13 residues. The V and J ends lost 8 bases and 0 bases respectively, with 11 bases between them. CDR1 and CDR2 (germline): MNHEY, SVGAGI. The CDR3 sequence: CASGVGGSYEQYF. In nucleotides, the CDR3 is TGTGCCAGCGGCGTCGGTGGCTCCTACGAGCAGTACTTC.

This chain uses TRBV19 with TRBJ2-1; tentatively, D is TRBD2 (6 bases). V gave up 3 bases and J gave up 7 bases, with 16 bases separating them. CDR1 is LNHDA and CDR2 is SQIVND in the germline V gene (reference sequence). The CDR3 length is 15 residues. Here the CDR3 reads CASSIGGGGPNEQFF. Written as DNA, the CDR3 is TGTGCCAGTAGTATTGGGGGAGGAGGGCCGAATGAGCAGTTCTTC. Full variable domain (remainder filled in from reference TRBV19 and TRBJ2-1): DGGITQSPKYLFRKEGQNVTLSCEQNLNHDAMYWYRQDPGQGLRLIYYSQIVNDFQKGDIAEGYSVSREKKESFPLTVTSAQKNPTAFYLCASSIGGGGPNEQFFGPGTRLTVL.

The CDR3 spells CASSPMTVYNEQFF. CDR3 bases: TGTGCCAGCAGTCCCATGACGGTCTACAATGAGCAGTTCTTC. The J gene is TRBJ2-1, the V gene TRBV27; D gene uncertain. Germline V CDR1 and CDR2: MNHEY, SMNVEV (reference sequence). The CDR3 sequence is 14 residues long. The germline V and J ends were trimmed by 5 bases and 3 bases, with 11 bases remaining between them.